Listed below are T cell receptor beta chains from one sample, sequenced in a study of blood T cell repertoires in COVID-19. The assay was immunoSEQ multiplex PCR, and TCRdb's table has in-frame clones only and misses some. Found here are approximately 250,000 clones, roughly 84% of them singletons; the top ten hold around 1.5%. The sample comprised peripheral blood. The receptors here all came from a woman in her thirties or forties who had recovered from COVID-19. CDR3s include the opening cysteine and the closing phenylalanine or tryptophan. A D gene is named only where the DNA matches it firmly. The size field is filled for only some rows; it gives once, few, many or a size class.

D gene	clone size	V gene	J gene	CDR3 DNA	CDR3 protein
TRBD1	NA	TRBV2	TRBJ2-7	TGTGCCAGCATCCCGGACAGGAGAGACTACGAGCAGTACTTC	CASIPDRRDYEQYF
NA	NA	TRBV7-2	TRBJ2-3	TGTGCCAGCAGTCGGGCCCTAGGGGACACAGATACGCAGTATTTT	CASSRALGDTDTQYF
NA	once	TRBV6-2/TRBV6-3	TRBJ1-5	TGTGCCAGCAGCCTTGATACGGGTAGCAATCAGCCCCAGCATTTT	CASSLDTGSNQPQHF
TRBD1	NA	TRBV4-3	TRBJ1-6	TGCGCCAGCAGCCCCGACAGGGATTATAATTCACCCCTCCACTTT	CASSPDRDYNSPLHF
NA	NA	TRBV6-5	TRBJ1-3	TGTGCCAGCAGGGTTGGCGGGGCTGGAAACACCATATATTTT	CASRVGGAGNTIYF
NA	NA	TRBV15	TRBJ2-7	TGTGCCACCAGCAGCTCAGGACACATCTACGAGCAGTACTTC	CATSSSGHIYEQYF
NA	few	TRBV6-4	TRBJ1-5	TGTGCCAGCAGCCCACAGGGTTTCGGCAATCAGCCCCAGCATTTT	CASSPQGFGNQPQHF
NA	NA	TRBV4-3	TRBJ1-2	TGCGCCAGCAGCCAAGCAACCCCCCGAAACAATGGCTACACCTTC	CASSQATPRNNGYTF
TRBD1	NA	TRBV18	TRBJ2-4	TGTGCCAGCTCACAACGGACAGGGGAAAACATTCAGTACTTC	CASSQRTGENIQYF
NA	once	TRBV2	TRBJ1-2	TGTGCCAGCAGTGAGGGGGAGGGGAGAACTAACTATGGCTACACCTTC	CASSEGEGRTNYGYTF
NA	NA	TRBV2	TRBJ2-7	TGTGCCAGCAGAGACGGTGGAGGGAATGGGATCCGTTTCTACGAGCAGTACTTC	CASRDGGGNGIRFYEQYF
NA	NA	TRBV5-5	TRBJ1-1	TGTGCCAGCAGCTTCAGCCAGGGAGGCACTGAAGCTTTCTTT	CASSFSQGGTEAFF
NA	NA	TRBV4-1	TRBJ1-4	TGCGCCAGCAGCCAATCGGGGGGCAGAGGGTTGGATGAAAAACTGTTTTTT	CASSQSGGRGLDEKLFF
NA	NA	TRBV6-2/TRBV6-3	TRBJ1-2	TGTGCCAGCAGTCAACTGACAGATGCGAACTATGGCTACACCTTC	CASSQLTDANYGYTF
TRBD1	NA	TRBV29-1	TRBJ1-2	TGCAGCGTTGAAGTGGCAGGGGGCGGTTATGGCTACACCTTC	CSVEVAGGGYGYTF
NA	once	TRBV11-2	TRBJ2-6	TGTGCCAGCAGCTTAGATCGCGGACAGACGAGCTCTGGGGCCAACGTCCTGACTTTC	CASSLDRGQTSSGANVLTF
TRBD1	NA	TRBV7-2	TRBJ1-1	TGTGCCAGCAGCCCCCAGGGGGTATACGGGACTGAAGCTTTCTTT	CASSPQGVYGTEAFF
NA	NA	TRBV7-9	TRBJ2-2	TGTGCCAGCAGCCCTCCTGGACTTTCGCTCGGCGGGGAGCTGTTTTTT	CASSPPGLSLGGELFF
NA	NA	TRBV29-1	TRBJ2-5	TGCAGCGTGACCGAGTGGAGCCCTCAAGAGACCCAGTACTTC	CSVTEWSPQETQYF
NA	NA	TRBV2	TRBJ1-1	TGTGCCAGCAGTGGACAGGCGACAAACACTGAAGCTTTCTTT	CASSGQATNTEAFF
TRBD2	NA	TRBV9	TRBJ2-5	TGTGCCAGCAGCGTTAGCGGGGGGGCCCGGGAGACCCAGTACTTC	CASSVSGGARETQYF
TRBD1	once	TRBV10-3	TRBJ2-2	TGTGCCATCAGTGGACAGGGGAACACCGGGGAGCTGTTTTTT	CAISGQGNTGELFF
NA	NA	TRBV7-2	TRBJ1-2	TGTGCCAGCAGCTTAGACCGCGCTGGCTACACCTTC	CASSLDRAGYTF
TRBD2	few	TRBV7-2	TRBJ2-7	TGTGCCAGCAGCTTATGGTCTAGCGGCTCCGCCTACGAGCAGTACTTC	CASSLWSSGSAYEQYF
NA	few	TRBV19	TRBJ1-5	TGTGCCAGTAGTATGGACAGAGCCTATCAGCCCCAGCATTTT	CASSMDRAYQPQHF
NA	few	TRBV2	TRBJ1-1	TGTGCCGGTTCGGGAGGGGCATTTGAAGCTTTCTTT	CAGSGGAFEAFF
TRBD1	NA	TRBV7-2	TRBJ2-7	TGTGCCAGCAGCCCGGGACAGAACTACGAGCAGTACTTC	CASSPGQNYEQYF
NA	NA	TRBV14	TRBJ1-1	TGTGCCAGCAGCTTCGCGGTCCAGATGAACACTGAAGCTTTCTTT	CASSFAVQMNTEAFF
TRBD2	NA	TRBV25-1	TRBJ2-5	TGTGCCAGCAGTCATAGGACTAGCGGGGACTGGGAGACCCAGTACTTC	CASSHRTSGDWETQYF
NA	many	TRBV19	TRBJ2-1	TGTGCCAGTAGAATACAGGGAGGGTATGAGCAGTTCTTC	CASRIQGGYEQFF
NA	NA	TRBV5-6	TRBJ2-7	TGTGCCAGCAGCGCCACCCCCGGTACCTACGAGCAGTACTTC	CASSATPGTYEQYF
TRBD2	NA	TRBV28	TRBJ2-7	TGTGCCAGCATTAGCGGGGGGACCGCAACCTACGAGCAGTACTTC	CASISGGTATYEQYF
TRBD1	NA	TRBV10-1	TRBJ2-7	TGCGCCAGCAGGAGGGGGCGTTTCTACGAGCAGTACTTC	CASRRGRFYEQYF
NA	NA	TRBV24-1	TRBJ1-4	TGTGCCACCAGTGAGGCGGGAGGCCGACTAACCCATGAAAAACTGTTTTTT	CATSEAGGRLTHEKLFF
TRBD1	NA	TRBV19	TRBJ1-5	TGTGCCAGTAGCCGGGACAGATACAATCAGCCCCAGCATTTT	CASSRDRYNQPQHF
TRBD2	few	TRBV6-2/TRBV6-3	TRBJ2-5	TGTGCCAGCAGTTATCTTAGCGGGGGCCCTTCGAAAACGGAGACCCAGTACTTC	CASSYLSGGPSKTETQYF
NA	NA	TRBV11-2	TRBJ1-5	TGTGCCAGCAGCTTAGGACTTGAAAGCAATCAGCCCCAGCATTTT	CASSLGLESNQPQHF
TRBD2	NA	TRBV7-8	TRBJ2-1	TGTGCCAGCAGCTTGACGGGCGGGACTACTTACAATGAGCAGTTCTTC	CASSLTGGTTYNEQFF
TRBD1	NA	TRBV19	TRBJ2-4	TGTGCCAGTAGTTTCCCCGTCCCGGGACAGGGATCTTTTCTAGCCAAAAACATTCAGTACTTC	CASSFPVPGQGSFLAKNIQYF